A single sample gave rise to the 20 T cell receptor beta chains below, sequenced in a study of response to subunit inactivated influenza vaccine. One entry per CDR3 protein, called by TCRdb with MiXCR from the RT-PCR reads. This sample yields just under 550,000 distinct CDR3 sequences, of which 20% to 25% are seen a single time; 2.5% to 3.5% belongs to the top ten. These sequences were also reported in another study, on T cells expressing NK-cell markers. As that study records: In generating TCR beta cDNA, 5'RACE template switching with UMIs was used.

The specimen comprised CD4+ T cells sorted from PBMCs, sampled 12 days after vaccination. The receptors derive from a man aged 50 or older who received an inactivated influenza vaccine.

The sample holds a few counts of this clonotype. The gene calls are TRBV25-1 and TRBJ2-7; 9 bases align to TRBD2. V lost 6 bases and J lost 4; bases outside the gene matches: 10. The CDR3 is 15 residues long. Germline lookup yields CDR1 MGHDK and CDR2 SYGVNS. As DNA, the CDR3 is TGTGCCAGCAGCCTCGGGGCGGGGGGGATTTACGAGCAGTACTTC. Translated: CASSLGAGGIYEQYF.

This clonotype was counted only a few times. J is TRBJ2-1 and V is TRBV5-1; no firm D call. CDR1 is SGHRS and CDR2 is YFSETQ in the germline V gene. Between the trimmed V and J ends, which lost 2 bases and 8 bases, there was a span of 11 bases. CDR3 length: 13 amino acids. The CDR3 sequence is CASSFVNFDEQFF. The CDR3, as DNA: TGCGCCAGCAGCTTTGTTAATTTCGATGAGCAGTTCTTC.

In its sample, this clonotype was seen a few times. This chain connects TRBV4-2 to TRBJ2-2; D is tentatively TRBD1 or TRBD2 (6 bases each). Deletions cut 4 bases from V and 2 bases from J, with 11 bases between. In germline, CDR1 is LGHNA, CDR2 YNFKEQ. The CDR3 loop spans 15 amino acids. CDR3 sequence reads: CASSRGTTNTGELFF. The CDR3 bases are TGTGCCAGCAGCCGCGGGACAACCAACACCGGGGAGCTGTTTTTT.

The V gene is TRBV20-1, the J gene TRBJ2-1; 11 nucleotides align to TRBD1. This CDR3 is 19 amino acids long. From germline, CDR1 is DFQATT and CDR2 SNEGSKA (reference sequence). V dropped 3 bases and J dropped 4; count of bases not matched to a gene: 17. CDR3 coding DNA: TGCAGTGCTAGTTTATTTTCAGGACAGGGGGCCTTATTTTACAATGAGCAGTTCTTC. This translates into CSASLFSGQGALFYNEQFF.

A note on this clonotype: One junction end does not reproduce the germline sequence, and a read error may be involved. J is TRBJ2-1 and V is TRBV28; perhaps TRBD1 as D (7 bases). The CDR3 is 16 residues long. Germline lookup yields CDR1 MDHEN and CDR2 SYDVKM. In DNA, the CDR3 is TGTGCCAACAGTTTATTGGCAGGGGGGTCCTACAATGAGCAGTTCTTC. It is translated as CANSLLAGGSYNEQFF.

The chain employs TRBV6-4 and TRBJ1-1; 7 nucleotides line up with TRBD1. The germline V gene has CDR1 MRHNA and CDR2 SNTAGT. The CDR3 covers 15 residues. V lost 5 bases and J lost 7; bases outside the gene matches: 13. This CDR3 reads CASSTPGGTNGEAFF. CDR3 coding DNA: TGTGCCAGCAGTACCCCAGGGGGAACCAACGGTGAAGCTTTCTTT.

The sample holds a few counts of this clonotype. The rearrangement uses TRBV6-2 or TRBV6-3 and TRBJ1-5; a possible D gene is TRBD1 (6 bases). The CDR3 loop spans 13 amino acids. CDR1 MNHEY and CDR2 SVGEGT come from the germline V gene. Trimming left V 8 bases short and J 1 base short, with 9 bases between. CDR3 loop: CASRDKSNQPQHF. The CDR3 coding sequence is TGTGCCAGCCGGGACAAAAGCAATCAGCCCCAGCATTTT.

This clonotype was detected a few times. The genes are TRBV20-1 and TRBJ2-6, with D maybe TRBD1 (6 bases). Per the germline V gene, CDR1 is DFQATT and CDR2 is SNEGSKA (reference sequence). This CDR3 is built from 14 residues. V was pared by 6 bases and J by 2 bases, with 11 bases between. CDR3 residues: CSAEGQPGANVLTF. CDR3 bases: TGCAGTGCCGAAGGACAGCCTGGGGCCAACGTCCTGACTTTC.

The chain couples TRBV6-5 to TRBJ2-7; D is unclear. Germline V lookup: CDR1 MNHEY, CDR2 SVGAGI. The V end lost 1 base, the J end lost 9 bases, and 10 bases lay between the germline ends. This CDR3 spans 12 amino acids. The CDR3 loop reads CASSYYGCGQYF. CDR3 bases: TGTGCCAGCAGTTACTATGGCTGTGGGCAGTACTTC.

The J gene is TRBJ2-2, the V gene TRBV20-1; D remains ambiguous. Germline V gives CDR1 DFQATT, CDR2 SNEGSKA (reference sequence). The CDR3 is 12 residues long. Deletions cut 2 bases from V and 6 bases from J, with 7 bases between. CDR3 sequence: CSARRDAGELFF. For the CDR3, the DNA is TGCAGTGCTAGAAGGGATGCCGGGGAGCTGTTTTTT.

This clonotype was seen repeatedly, ten times or more. This rearrangement joins TRBV29-1 to TRBJ2-5; possibly TRBD2 for D (7 bases). The CDR3 has 16 residues. Germline values: CDR1 SQVTM, CDR2 ANQGSEA. The V end was cut by 2 bases, the J end by 0 bases, with 16 bases between. This chain's CDR3 is CSVEWVRGPHQETQYF. For the CDR3, the DNA is TGCAGCGTTGAATGGGTGCGGGGGCCACACCAAGAGACCCAGTACTTC.

This clonotype occurred a few times. The V and J genes are TRBV7-9 and TRBJ2-7; 8 positions agree with TRBD1. The CDR3 length is 15 residues. Germline V gene sequence: CDR1 SEHNR, CDR2 FQNEAQ (reference sequence). J was trimmed by 2 bases and V by 6 bases; bases with no gene match: 9. The CDR3 nucleotides are TGTGCCAGCAGTAAAAGGACAGGGACACCCTACGAGCAGTACTTC. Translating gives CASSKRTGTPYEQYF.

The chain employs TRBV7-9 and TRBJ1-2; the D gene is possibly TRBD1 (5 bases). Germline loops: CDR1 SEHNR, CDR2 FQNEAQ (reference sequence). Trimming removed 5 bases from V and 8 bases from J, with 21 bases in between. The CDR3 has 15 amino acids. The CDR3 reads CASSQMGRPSGGYTF. In DNA form, the CDR3 reads TGTGCCAGCAGCCAAATGGGACGCCCCTCGGGGGGCTACACCTTC.

This chain connects TRBV20-1 to TRBJ2-1; no firm D call. In germline, CDR1 is DFQATT, CDR2 SNEGSKA (reference sequence). Trimming took off 6 bases at V and 5 bases at J, with 11 bases between the two ends. The CDR3 runs 12 residues. CDR3 sequence reads: CSARHRHNEQFF. CDR3 nucleotide sequence: TGCAGTGCCCGACATCGGCACAATGAGCAGTTCTTC.

The rearrangement joins TRBV6-1 to TRBJ2-7; a weak D match, TRBD2 (6 bases). The CDR3 is 15 amino acids. Germline V gene lookup returns CDR1 MNHNS and CDR2 SASEGT. Between the trimmed V and J ends, which lost 6 bases and 2 bases, there was a span of 17 bases. The CDR3 coding sequence is TGTGCCAGCAGCCCCACCGGCGGGGCGGCCTACGAGCAGTACTTC. Amino acid sequence: CASSPTGGAAYEQYF.

The table lists this clonotype with many counts. This chain uses TRBV19 with TRBJ2-7; the D gene is possibly TRBD1 (6 bases). V was cut by 3 bases and J by 2 bases, with 11 bases left in between. This CDR3 spans 14 amino acids. Germline CDR1 and CDR2: LNHDA and SQIVND (reference sequence). The CDR3, as DNA: TGTGCCAGTAGTATCCGTGGACAGACCTACGAGCAGTACTTC. Translated: CASSIRGQTYEQYF.

V gene TRBV12-3 or TRBV12-4 combines with J gene TRBJ2-1; the D gene is possibly TRBD2 (6 bases). The CDR3 is made up of 15 amino acids. The germline V and J ends were trimmed by 3 bases and 10 bases, with 19 bases remaining between them. CDR3 region: CASSLRVAVSREQFF. The CDR3 bases are TGTGCCAGCAGTTTGAGGGTAGCGGTTAGTCGGGAGCAGTTCTTC.

The chain combines TRBV12-3 or TRBV12-4 with TRBJ1-3, with 8 bases matching TRBD1. This CDR3 has 14 amino acids. With 6 bases clipped from V and 2 bases from J, the junction kept 3 bases outside the gene matches. CDR3: CASSIQGAGNTIYF. For the CDR3, the DNA is TGTGCCAGCAGCATACAGGGGGCTGGAAACACCATATATTTT.

The chain employs TRBV7-2 and TRBJ1-2, with D possibly TRBD1 on 5 matching bases. The germline gives CDR1 SGHTA, CDR2 FQGNSA. Deletions cut 9 bases from V and 4 bases from J, with 24 bases between. The CDR3 has 16 residues. CDR3 loop: CASYLGDGYPSYGYTF. CDR3 in DNA: TGTGCCAGTTACTTGGGGGACGGTTACCCTAGCTATGGCTACACCTTC.

The CDR3 loop reads CSAATGSGVTQYF. CDR3 coding DNA: TGCAGTGCTGCGACAGGGTCAGGTGTGACCCAGTACTTC. The chain employs TRBV20-1 and TRBJ2-5, with 7 bases lining up with TRBD1. Germline CDR1 is DFQATT and CDR2 is SNEGSKA (reference sequence). The CDR3 sequence is 13 residues long. V dropped 5 bases and J dropped 7; count of bases not matched to a gene: 10.